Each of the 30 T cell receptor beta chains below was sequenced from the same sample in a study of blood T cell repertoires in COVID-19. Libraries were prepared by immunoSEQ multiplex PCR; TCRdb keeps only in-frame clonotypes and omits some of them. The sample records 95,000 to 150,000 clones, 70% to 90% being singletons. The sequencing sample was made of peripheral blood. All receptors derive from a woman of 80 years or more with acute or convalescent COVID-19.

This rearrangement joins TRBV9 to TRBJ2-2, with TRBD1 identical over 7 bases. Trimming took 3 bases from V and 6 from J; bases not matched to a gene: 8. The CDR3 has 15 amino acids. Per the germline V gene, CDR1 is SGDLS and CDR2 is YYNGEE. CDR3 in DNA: TGTGCCAGCAGCGGTTTAGACCAGGGGGCCGGGGAGCTGTTTTTT. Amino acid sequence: CASSGLDQGAGELFF.

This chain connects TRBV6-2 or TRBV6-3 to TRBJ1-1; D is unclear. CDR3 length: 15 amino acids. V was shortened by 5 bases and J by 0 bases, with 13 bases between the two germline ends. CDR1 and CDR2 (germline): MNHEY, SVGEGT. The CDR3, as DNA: TGTGCCAGCAGTGGGAGTTGGCTGGTGAACACTGAAGCTTTCTTT. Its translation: CASSGSWLVNTEAFF.

The CDR3 loop is CASSHTRLDEQYF. CDR3 nucleotide sequence: TGTGCCAGCAGCCATACCCGACTGGACGAGCAGTACTTC. The chain carries TRBV7-8 and TRBJ2-7; D unresolved. V shed 5 bases and J shed 5 bases, with 13 bases lying between them. Germline V gene data show CDR1 as SGHVS and CDR2 as FQNEAQ. This CDR3 contains 13 residues. The entire variable domain, with the rest obtained from reference TRBV7-8 and TRBJ2-7, is as follows: GAGVSQSPRYKVAKRGQDVALRCDPISGHVSLFWYQQALGQGPEFLTYFQNEAQLDKSGLPSDRFFAERPEGSVSTLKIQRTQQEDSAVYLCASSHTRLDEQYFGPGTRLTVT.

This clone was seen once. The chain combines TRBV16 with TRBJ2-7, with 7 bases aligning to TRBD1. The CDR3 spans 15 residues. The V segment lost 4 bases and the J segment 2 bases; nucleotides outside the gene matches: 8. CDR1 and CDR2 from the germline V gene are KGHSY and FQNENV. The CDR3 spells CASSLRTGYTYEQYF. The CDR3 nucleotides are TGTGCCAGCAGCCTGAGGACAGGCTATACCTACGAGCAGTACTTC.

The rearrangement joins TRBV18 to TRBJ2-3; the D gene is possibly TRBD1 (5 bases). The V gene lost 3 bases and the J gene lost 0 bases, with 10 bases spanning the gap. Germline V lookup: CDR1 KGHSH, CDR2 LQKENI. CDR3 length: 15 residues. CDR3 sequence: CASSPKQASTDTQYF. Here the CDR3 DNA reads TGTGCCAGCTCACCCAAACAGGCAAGCACAGATACGCAGTATTTT.

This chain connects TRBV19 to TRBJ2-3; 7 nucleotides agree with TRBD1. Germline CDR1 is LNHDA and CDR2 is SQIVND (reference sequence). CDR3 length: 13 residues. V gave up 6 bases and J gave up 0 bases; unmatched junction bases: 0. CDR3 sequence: CASRDRSTDTQYF. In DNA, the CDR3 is TGTGCCAGTAGGGACAGGAGCACAGATACGCAGTATTTT.

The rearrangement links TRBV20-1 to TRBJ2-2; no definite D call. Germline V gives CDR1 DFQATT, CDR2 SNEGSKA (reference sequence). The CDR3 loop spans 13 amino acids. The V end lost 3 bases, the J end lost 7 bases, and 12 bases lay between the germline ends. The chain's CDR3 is CSASIRLDGELFF. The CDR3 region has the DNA TGCAGTGCTAGTATTCGACTTGACGGGGAGCTGTTTTTT.

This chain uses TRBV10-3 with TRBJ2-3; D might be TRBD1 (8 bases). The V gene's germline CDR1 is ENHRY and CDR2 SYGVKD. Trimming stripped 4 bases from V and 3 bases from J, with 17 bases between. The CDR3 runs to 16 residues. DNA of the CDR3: TGTGCCATCAGTGGTCGAACAGGGGGGGGGACAGATACGCAGTATTTT. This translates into CAISGRTGGGTDTQYF.

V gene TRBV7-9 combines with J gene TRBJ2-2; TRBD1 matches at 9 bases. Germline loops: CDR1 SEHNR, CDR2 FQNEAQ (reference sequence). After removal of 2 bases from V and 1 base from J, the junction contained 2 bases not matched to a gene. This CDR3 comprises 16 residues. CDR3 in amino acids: CASSLQGQGNTGELFF. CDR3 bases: TGTGCCAGCAGCTTACAGGGACAGGGGAACACCGGGGAGCTGTTTTTT.

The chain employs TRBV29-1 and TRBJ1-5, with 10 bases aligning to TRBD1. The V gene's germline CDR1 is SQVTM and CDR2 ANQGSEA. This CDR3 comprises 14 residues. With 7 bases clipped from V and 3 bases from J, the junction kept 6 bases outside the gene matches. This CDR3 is CSARTGGHNQPQHF. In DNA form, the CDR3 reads TGCAGCGCCCGGACAGGGGGACACAATCAGCCCCAGCATTTT. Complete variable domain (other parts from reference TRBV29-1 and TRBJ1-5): SAVISQKPSRDICQRGTSLTIQCQVDSQVTMMFWYRQQPGQSLTLIATANQGSEATYESGFVIDKFPISRPNLTFSTLTVSNMSPEDSSIYLCSARTGGHNQPQHFGDGTRLSIL.

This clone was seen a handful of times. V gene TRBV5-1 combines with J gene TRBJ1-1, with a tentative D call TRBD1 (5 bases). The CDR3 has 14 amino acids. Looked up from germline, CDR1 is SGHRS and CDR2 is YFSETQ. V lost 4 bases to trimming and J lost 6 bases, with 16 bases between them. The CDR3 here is CASSDGGVRAEAFF. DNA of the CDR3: TGCGCCAGCAGCGATGGCGGGGTCAGGGCTGAAGCTTTCTTT.

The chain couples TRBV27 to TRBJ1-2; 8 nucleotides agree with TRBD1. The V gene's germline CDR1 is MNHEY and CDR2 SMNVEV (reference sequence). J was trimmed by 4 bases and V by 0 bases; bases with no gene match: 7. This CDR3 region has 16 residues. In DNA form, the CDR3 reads TGTGCCAGCAGTTTATCCCCAGGACAGGGCGTCTATGGCTACACCTTC. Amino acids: CASSLSPGQGVYGYTF.

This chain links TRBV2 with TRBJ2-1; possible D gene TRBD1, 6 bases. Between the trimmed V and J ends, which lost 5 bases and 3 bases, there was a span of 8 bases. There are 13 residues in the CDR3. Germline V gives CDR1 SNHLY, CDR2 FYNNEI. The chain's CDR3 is CASSLDSYNEQFF. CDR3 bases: TGTGCCAGCAGTTTGGACAGCTACAATGAGCAGTTCTTC.

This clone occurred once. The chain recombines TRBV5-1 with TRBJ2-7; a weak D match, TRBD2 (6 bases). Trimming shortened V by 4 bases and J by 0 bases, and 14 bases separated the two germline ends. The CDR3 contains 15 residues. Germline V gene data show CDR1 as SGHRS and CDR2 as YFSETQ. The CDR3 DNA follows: TGCGCCAGCAGCGTCGGGAGCGGAAGCTCCTACGAGCAGTACTTC. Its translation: CASSVGSGSSYEQYF.

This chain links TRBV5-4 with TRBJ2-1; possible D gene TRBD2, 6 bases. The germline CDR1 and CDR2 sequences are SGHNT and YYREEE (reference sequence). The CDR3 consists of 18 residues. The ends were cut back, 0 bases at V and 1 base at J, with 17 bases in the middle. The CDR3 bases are TGTGCCAGCAGCTTGGTAATGGGTGGGGGGACTTCCTACAATGAGCAGTTCTTC. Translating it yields CASSLVMGGGTSYNEQFF.

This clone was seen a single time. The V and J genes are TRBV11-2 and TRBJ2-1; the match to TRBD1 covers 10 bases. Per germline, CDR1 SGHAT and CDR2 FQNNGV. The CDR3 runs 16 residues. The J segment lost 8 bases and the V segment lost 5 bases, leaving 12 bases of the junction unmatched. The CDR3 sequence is CASSPPGTGVVHEQFF. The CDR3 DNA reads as TGTGCCAGCAGCCCCCCCGGGACAGGGGTAGTACATGAGCAGTTCTTC.

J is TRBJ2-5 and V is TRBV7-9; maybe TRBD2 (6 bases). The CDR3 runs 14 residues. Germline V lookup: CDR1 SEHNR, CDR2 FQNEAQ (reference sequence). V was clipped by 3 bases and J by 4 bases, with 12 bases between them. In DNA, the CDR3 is TGTGCCAGCAGCTTCCGACTAGAGGGAGAGACCCAGTACTTC. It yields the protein CASSFRLEGETQYF.

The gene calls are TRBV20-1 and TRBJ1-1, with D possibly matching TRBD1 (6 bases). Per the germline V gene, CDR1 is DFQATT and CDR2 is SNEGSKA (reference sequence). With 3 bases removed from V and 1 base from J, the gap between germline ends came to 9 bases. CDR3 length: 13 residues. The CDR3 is CSASNRENTEAFF. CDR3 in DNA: TGCAGTGCTAGTAACAGGGAGAACACTGAAGCTTTCTTT.

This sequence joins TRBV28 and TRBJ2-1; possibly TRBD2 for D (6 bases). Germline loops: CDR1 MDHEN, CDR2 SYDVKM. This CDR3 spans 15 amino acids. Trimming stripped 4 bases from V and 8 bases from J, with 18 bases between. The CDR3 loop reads CASSWGTPGGDEQFF. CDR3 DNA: TGTGCCAGCAGTTGGGGGACTCCTGGTGGAGATGAGCAGTTCTTC.

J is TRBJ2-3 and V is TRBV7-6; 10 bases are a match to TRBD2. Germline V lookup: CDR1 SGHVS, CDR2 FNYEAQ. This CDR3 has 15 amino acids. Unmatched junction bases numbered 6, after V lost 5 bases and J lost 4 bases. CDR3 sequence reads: CASSPLAGVPDTQYF. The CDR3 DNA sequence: TGTGCCAGCAGCCCTCTAGCGGGAGTACCAGATACGCAGTATTTT. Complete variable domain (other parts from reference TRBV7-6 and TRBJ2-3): GAGVSQSPRYKVTKRGQDVALRCDPISGHVSLYWYRQALGQGPEFLTYFNYEAQQDKSGLPNDRFSAERPEGSISTLTIQRTEQRDSAMYRCASSPLAGVPDTQYFGPGTRLTVL.

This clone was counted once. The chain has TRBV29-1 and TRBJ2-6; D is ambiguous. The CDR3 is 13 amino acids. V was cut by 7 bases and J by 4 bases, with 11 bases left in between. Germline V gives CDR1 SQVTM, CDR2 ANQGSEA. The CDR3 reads CSGLLQGANVLTF. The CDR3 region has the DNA TGCAGCGGTCTTCTTCAGGGGGCCAACGTCCTGACTTTC.

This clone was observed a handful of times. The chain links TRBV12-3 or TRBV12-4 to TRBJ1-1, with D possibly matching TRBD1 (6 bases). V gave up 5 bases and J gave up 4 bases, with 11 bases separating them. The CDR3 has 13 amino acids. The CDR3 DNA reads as TGTGCCAGCAGTGCTCAACAGGGCACTGAAGCTTTCTTT. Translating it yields CASSAQQGTEAFF.

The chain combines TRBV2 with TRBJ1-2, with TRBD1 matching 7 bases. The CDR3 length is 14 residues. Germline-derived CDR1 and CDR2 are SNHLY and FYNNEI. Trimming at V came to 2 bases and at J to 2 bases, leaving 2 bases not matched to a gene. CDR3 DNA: TGTGCCAGCAGTGAAAGGGGGCAGAACTATGGCTACACCTTC. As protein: CASSERGQNYGYTF.

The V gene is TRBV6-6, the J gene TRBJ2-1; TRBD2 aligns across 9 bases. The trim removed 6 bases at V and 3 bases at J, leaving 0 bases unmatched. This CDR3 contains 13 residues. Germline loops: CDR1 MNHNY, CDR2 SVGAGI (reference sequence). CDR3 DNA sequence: TGTGCCAGCAGGCGGGAGGGCTACAATGAGCAGTTCTTC. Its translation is CASRREGYNEQFF.

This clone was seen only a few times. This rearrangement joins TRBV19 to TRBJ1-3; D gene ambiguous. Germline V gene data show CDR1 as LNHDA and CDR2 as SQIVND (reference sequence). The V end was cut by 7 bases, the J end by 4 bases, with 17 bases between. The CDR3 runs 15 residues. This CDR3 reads CASTGRSQRGNTIYF. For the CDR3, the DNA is TGTGCCAGTACCGGTCGCAGCCAGAGGGGAAACACCATATATTTT.

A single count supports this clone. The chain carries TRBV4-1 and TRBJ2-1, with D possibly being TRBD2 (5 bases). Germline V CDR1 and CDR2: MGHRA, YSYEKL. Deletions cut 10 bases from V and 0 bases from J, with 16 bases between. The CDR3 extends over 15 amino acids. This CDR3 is CATSQPGSSYNEQFF. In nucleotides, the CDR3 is TGCGCCACCTCCCAACCGGGGAGCTCCTACAATGAGCAGTTCTTC.

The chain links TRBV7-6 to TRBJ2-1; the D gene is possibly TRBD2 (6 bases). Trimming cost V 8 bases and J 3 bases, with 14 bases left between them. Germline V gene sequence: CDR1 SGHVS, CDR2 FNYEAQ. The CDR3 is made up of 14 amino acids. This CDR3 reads CASGTGTDYNEQFF. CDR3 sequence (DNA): TGTGCCAGCGGCACCGGGACTGACTACAATGAGCAGTTCTTC.

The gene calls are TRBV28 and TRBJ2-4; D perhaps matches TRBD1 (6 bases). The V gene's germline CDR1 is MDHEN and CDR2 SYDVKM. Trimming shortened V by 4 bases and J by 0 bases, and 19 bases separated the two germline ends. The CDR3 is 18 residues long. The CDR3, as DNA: TGTGCCAGCAGTTCCTCAGCAGGACAGAATATAGCCAAAAACATTCAGTACTTC. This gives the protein CASSSSAGQNIAKNIQYF.

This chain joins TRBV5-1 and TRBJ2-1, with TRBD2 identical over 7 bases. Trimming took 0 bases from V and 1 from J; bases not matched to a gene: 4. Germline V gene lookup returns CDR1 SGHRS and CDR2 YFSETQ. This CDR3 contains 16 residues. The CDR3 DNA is TGCGCCAGCAGCTTGGGCGGGGGAGGGTCCTACAATGAGCAGTTCTTC. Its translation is CASSLGGGGSYNEQFF.

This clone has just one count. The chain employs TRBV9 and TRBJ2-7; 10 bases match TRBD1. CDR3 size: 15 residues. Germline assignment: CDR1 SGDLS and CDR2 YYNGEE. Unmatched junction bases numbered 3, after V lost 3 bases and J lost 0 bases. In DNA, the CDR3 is TGTGCCAGCAGCGCAGGACAGGGGGGCTCCTACGAGCAGTACTTC. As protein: CASSAGQGGSYEQYF.